A single T cell receptor beta chain is shown here with its context. What it binds is not known. It was with 60 Vbeta and 13 Jbeta primers that the PCR ran. Under the authors' procedure: In a later analysis, the count reached 82 million or so unique TCR beta chains, with about 12 million shared. TCRdb's copy holds only in-frame clones and misses some; the assay was immunoSEQ multiplex PCR. The V and J calls and clone size come from that table; D and trimming were worked out from the DNA. Of approximately 110,000 clones detected, 77% appear once; the ten largest clones hold roughly 4%. Trimming took off 0 bases at V and 4 bases at J, with 16 bases between the two ends. Germline V CDR1 and CDR2: LGHNA, YNFKEQ. CDR3 length: 17 residues. The sample is drawn from a study of cytomegalovirus exposure and HLA in healthy donors. Study-wide points: CMV serostatus was the only recorded immune exposure for donors. Several of the most significant clusters were apparently associated with common viral pathogens in a later analysis.

The clonotype comes from a human donor in good health. V is TRBV4-2 and J is TRBJ1-3; D gene uncertain. The sample consisted of PBMCs. The CDR3 DNA reads TGTGCCAGCAGCCAAGATCGAGGCGGCGGGCTCGGAAACACCATATATTTT. This sequence encodes CASSQDRGGGLGNTIYF.